Listed below are T cell receptor beta chains from one sample, sequenced in a study of CD8 T cells in ankylosing spondylitis. TCRdb used MiXCR to reprocess the 5' RACE reads, holding one entry per CDR3 protein. The sample yields about 360,000 distinct CDR3 sequences, 20% to 25% seen once. Sequencing was done on a sample of blood, either unsorted or a sorted T cell fraction (not recorded which). The receptors were sampled from a male donor with ankylosing spondylitis or in good health (not recorded which). The CDR3 runs from the conserved cysteine through the conserved F or W.

TRBV12-3/TRBV12-4	TRBJ1-5	CASSFVVLTGGHQPQHF
TRBV29-1	TRBJ2-7	CSVHGGDSYEQYF
TRBV9	TRBJ2-3	CASSEGGQGGDTQYF
TRBV7-8	TRBJ2-7	CASSLVYSHEQYF
TRBV2	TRBJ2-5	CASPGQQETQYF
TRBV6-6	TRBJ2-7	CATSSGVGEQYF
TRBV4-1	TRBJ2-7	CASSQVGVYLHEQYF
TRBV12-3/TRBV12-4	TRBJ2-2	CASSFVANTGELFF
TRBV12-3/TRBV12-4	TRBJ2-3	CASSLDPGSAFTDTQYF
TRBV4-1	TRBJ2-6	CASSQDLAGADVLTF
TRBV6-1	TRBJ1-2	CASSEWTESNYGYTF
TRBV7-9	TRBJ1-1	CASSSQTGENTEAFF
TRBV29-1	TRBJ2-5	CSVGLLGQETQYF
TRBV7-9	TRBJ2-1	CASSLGPGNHNEQFF
TRBV13	TRBJ2-7	CASSSRPFYEQYF
TRBV19	TRBJ2-1	CASSIPLLGGNNEQFF
TRBV7-9	TRBJ2-5	CASSWVGNQETQYF
TRBV12-3/TRBV12-4	TRBJ2-7	CASSYGTSGYREQYF
TRBV15	TRBJ2-1	CATNSGILNNEQFF
TRBV4-1	TRBJ2-1	CASSQHSASSYNEQFF
TRBV7-9	TRBJ2-3	CASSSTTGSDTQYF
TRBV4-1	TRBJ2-5	CASSQETSWETQYF
TRBV27	TRBJ2-5	CASRAGNGVETQYF
TRBV3-1	TRBJ2-2	CASSQEGTNTGELFF
TRBV20-1	TRBJ1-1	CSARDGGRTNTEAFF
TRBV7-7	TRBJ2-1	CASSLGTGLAEQFF
TRBV5-4	TRBJ2-1	CASSLVATYNEQFF
TRBV2	TRBJ2-7	CASMGVQFYEQYF
TRBV20-1	TRBJ2-4	CSARPQGFGNIQYF
TRBV20-1	TRBJ1-1	CSARGHTEAFF
TRBV9	TRBJ2-5	CASSVAGLAWETQYF